There are many counts of the clone carrying this TCR beta chain. Antigen: not known. The data were obtained in a study of early T cells in non-severe SARS-CoV-2 infection. On the study more broadly: RNA in bulk from unsorted whole blood was sequenced, and chains were unpaired.

CDR3 length equals 14 residues. Germline values: CDR1 SGHTA, CDR2 FQGNSA. The V gene lost 5 bases and the J gene lost 1 base, with 12 bases spanning the gap. General study results and limits: In VDJdb matching, anti-spike CD8 responses were favored while private and CD4 specificities went missing.

The library protocol tagged individual cDNA molecules with unique molecular identifiers. A single record per CDR3 protein comes from TCRdb applying MiXCR to the 5' RACE reads. The sample has approximately 34,000 distinct CDR3 sequences; about 8% are singletons. This chain links TRBV7-2 with TRBJ2-7; unclear D gene. The sequence was obtained from an adult who was a healthcare worker with PCR-confirmed SARS-CoV-2 infection or an uninfected control (not recorded which). Sample: whole blood, taken at baseline. CDR3 in amino acids: CASSLFRGSYEQYF. Written as DNA, the CDR3 is TGTGCCAGCAGCCTCTTCCGCGGTTCCTACGAGCAGTACTTC. Full variable domain (rest looked up from reference TRBV7-2 and TRBJ2-7): GAGVSQSPSNKVTEKGKDVELRCDPISGHTALYWYRQSLGQGLEFLIYFQGNSAPDKSGLPSDRFSAERTGGSVSTLTIQRTQQEDSAVYLCASSLFRGSYEQYFGPGTRLTVT.